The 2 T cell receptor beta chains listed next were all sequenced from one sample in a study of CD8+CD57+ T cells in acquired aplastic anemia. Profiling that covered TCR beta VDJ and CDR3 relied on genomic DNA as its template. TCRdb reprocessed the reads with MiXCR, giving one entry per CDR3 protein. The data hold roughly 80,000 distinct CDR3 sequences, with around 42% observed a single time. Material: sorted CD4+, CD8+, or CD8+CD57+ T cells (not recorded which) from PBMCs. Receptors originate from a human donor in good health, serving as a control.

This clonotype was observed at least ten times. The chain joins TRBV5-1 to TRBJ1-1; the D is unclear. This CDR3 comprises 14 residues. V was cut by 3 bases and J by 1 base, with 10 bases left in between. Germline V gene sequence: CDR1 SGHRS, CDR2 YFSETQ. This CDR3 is CASSWSKPNTEAFF. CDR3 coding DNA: TGCGCCAGCAGCTGGTCTAAGCCGAACACTGAAGCTTTCTTT.

The CDR3, as DNA: TGTGCCAGCAGAGCTAGCCAGGGGAACACGCAGCAGTTCTTC. Protein product: CASRASQGNTQQFF. The chain combines TRBV11-2 with TRBJ2-1; perhaps TRBD1 as D (6 bases). Trimming pared 6 bases from V and 11 bases from J, leaving 20 bases between. The CDR3 sequence is 14 residues long. Looked up from germline, CDR1 is SGHAT and CDR2 is FQNNGV.